Listed here are 19 T cell receptor beta chains from one sample, sequenced in a study of blood T cell repertoires in COVID-19. Method: immunoSEQ multiplex PCR; TCRdb's copy keeps in-frame clones and lacks some. This sample has over 150,000 clones, with 87% found just once. The specimen sequenced was peripheral blood. The source of these receptors is a woman aged 70 to 79 with COVID-19, enrolled during active disease.

The chain combines TRBV4-1 with TRBJ2-6, with D perhaps TRBD2 (6 bases). Germline V lookup: CDR1 MGHRA, CDR2 YSYEKL. CDR3 length: 17 residues. V was pared by 2 bases and J by 0 bases, with 11 bases between. The CDR3 bases are TGCGCCAGCAGCCAACGGGACTGGAACTCTGGGGCCAACGTCCTGACTTTC. Translated: CASSQRDWNSGANVLTF.

This clone appeared once. This chain connects TRBV4-2 to TRBJ2-5; no clear D gene. CDR1 LGHNA and CDR2 YNFKEQ come from the germline V gene. V was trimmed by 3 bases and J by 5 bases, leaving 13 bases between them. CDR3 length: 14 amino acids. In DNA form, the CDR3 reads TGTGCCAGCAGCCATGATGGGTCGCGGGAGACCCAGTACTTC. Amino acid sequence: CASSHDGSRETQYF.

The J gene is TRBJ1-4, the V gene TRBV4-1, with 8 bases that match TRBD1. The CDR3 is 17 residues long. Trimming cost V 1 base and J 3 bases; bases outside gene matches: 7. CDR1 and CDR2 from the germline V gene are MGHRA and YSYEKL. The CDR3, as DNA: TGCGCCAGCAGCCAAGTTCACAGGGGGGAGGCTAATGAAAAACTGTTTTTT. Its translation: CASSQVHRGEANEKLFF.

The CDR3 is CASRRAGGNSPLHF. The CDR3 nucleotides are TGTGCCAGCAGACGCGCGGGGGGAAATTCACCCCTCCACTTT. The chain has TRBV3-1 (or the pseudogene TRBV3-2) and TRBJ1-6; perhaps TRBD1 as D (5 bases). Trimming left V 6 bases short and J 7 bases short, with 13 bases between. The CDR3 extends over 14 amino acids. Germline V gene lookup returns CDR1 LGHDT and CDR2 YNNKEL (reference sequence).

This chain connects TRBV6-2 or TRBV6-3 to TRBJ2-1, with D possibly TRBD2 on 5 matching bases. The CDR3 totals 13 residues. V lost 4 bases, J lost 4 bases, and 8 bases lay in between. Germline CDR1 MNHEY, CDR2 SVGEGT. The DNA for the CDR3 is TGTGCCAGCAGTTTGGAGCGGTACAATGAGCAGTTCTTC. It is translated as CASSLERYNEQFF.

This clone was recorded once. The rearrangement links TRBV6-5 to TRBJ2-3, with a weak D call TRBD1 (6 bases). The V end lost 3 bases, the J end lost 6 bases, and 16 bases lay between the germline ends. This CDR3 region has 15 residues. Germline V gives CDR1 MNHEY, CDR2 SVGAGI. The CDR3 sequence is CASSYTRGRGDTQYF. CDR3 coding DNA: TGTGCCAGCAGTTATACCCGAGGCAGGGGTGATACGCAGTATTTT.

J is TRBJ2-1 and V is TRBV5-1; TRBD2 is a possible D gene (6 bases). The CDR3 spans 13 residues. Germline V gene data show CDR1 as SGHRS and CDR2 as YFSETQ. V lost 5 bases to trimming and J lost 7 bases, with 13 bases between them. DNA of the CDR3: TGCGCCAGCAGGGCGGGGTCGGGAAATGAGCAGTTCTTC. It specifies CASRAGSGNEQFF.

This chain uses TRBV7-6 with TRBJ1-3; possible D gene TRBD1, 5 bases. V lost 1 base and J 8 bases, leaving 12 bases between the germline ends. The CDR3 sequence is 14 residues long. CDR1 and CDR2 (germline): SGHVS, FNYEAQ. The CDR3 coding sequence is TGTGCCAGCAGCTTAGAGGGGTCCGCGGACACCATATATTTT. Translated, it gives CASSLEGSADTIYF.

The V call is TRBV5-5, the J call TRBJ1-1; possible D gene TRBD1, 6 bases. V was cut by 0 bases and J by 2 bases, with 14 bases left in between. The length of the CDR3 is 16 residues. The germline V gene has CDR1 SGHKS and CDR2 YYEKEE (reference sequence). The CDR3 reads CASSLAPDRRNTEAFF. The CDR3, as DNA: TGTGCCAGCAGCTTGGCCCCGGACAGAAGAAACACTGAAGCTTTCTTT.

V is TRBV6-1 and J is TRBJ1-1; tentative D call: TRBD1 (6 bases). V was cut by 3 bases and J by 5 bases, with 16 bases left in between. The CDR3 is 15 amino acids. From germline, CDR1 is MNHNS and CDR2 SASEGT. The CDR3 DNA reads as TGTGCCAGCAGTGATACAGGGACGATGAGAACTGAAGCTTTCTTT. Translation: CASSDTGTMRTEAFF.

The genes are TRBV19 and TRBJ2-2, with D tentatively TRBD2 (5 bases). Trimming left V 5 bases short and J 4 bases short, with 14 bases between. The germline V gene encodes CDR1 LNHDA and CDR2 SQIVND (reference sequence). The CDR3 extends over 15 amino acids. The CDR3 region is CASSGSGRGTGELFF. DNA of the CDR3: TGTGCCAGTAGTGGGAGCGGTCGGGGCACCGGGGAGCTGTTTTTT.

This chain uses TRBV2 with TRBJ1-2; weak D call: TRBD1 (6 bases). Germline CDR1 reads SNHLY; CDR2 reads FYNNEI. V lost 8 bases, J lost 3 bases, and 13 bases lay in between. The CDR3 length is 13 residues. The chain's CDR3 is CASRSRGDYGYTF. Here the CDR3 DNA reads TGTGCCAGCCGATCCAGGGGTGACTATGGCTACACCTTC.

V gene TRBV3-1 (or the pseudogene TRBV3-2) combines with J gene TRBJ2-7; tentative D call: TRBD1 (7 bases). This CDR3 spans 14 amino acids. Germline V gene data show CDR1 as LGHDT and CDR2 as YNNKEL (reference sequence). V gave up 7 bases and J gave up 7 bases, with 20 bases separating them. The CDR3 DNA reads TGTGCCAGCACCGGGGGAAAGGGGGCGAGGGAGCAGTACTTC. Its translation is CASTGGKGAREQYF.

The rearrangement links TRBV7-9 to TRBJ2-2; weak D call: TRBD2 (5 bases). Trimming pared 4 bases from V and 5 bases from J, leaving 17 bases between. The CDR3 covers 16 residues. In germline, CDR1 is SEHNR, CDR2 FQNEAQ (reference sequence). The CDR3 sequence is CASSSPIGVGTGELFF. The CDR3 nucleotides are TGTGCCAGCAGCTCCCCAATCGGGGTAGGAACCGGGGAGCTGTTTTTT.

The chain uses TRBV18 and TRBJ1-6; 7 bases map to TRBD1. V lost 6 bases to trimming and J lost 8 bases; unmatched junction nucleotides: 7. The CDR3 is made up of 14 amino acids. Germline V gives CDR1 KGHSH, CDR2 LQKENI. The CDR3 DNA reads as TGTGCCAGCTCGCCCAGGGGGAAGTATTCACCCCTCCACTTT. Translating gives CASSPRGKYSPLHF.

The V gene is TRBV7-2, the J gene TRBJ2-1, with 7 nucleotides matching TRBD1. The V gene's germline CDR1 is SGHTA and CDR2 FQGNSA. The CDR3 loop spans 14 amino acids. V dropped 3 bases and J dropped 2; count of bases not matched to a gene: 1. The CDR3 loop is CASSFQGAYNEQFF. In DNA form, the CDR3 reads TGTGCCAGCAGCTTCCAGGGGGCCTACAATGAGCAGTTCTTC. The full variable domain, in which reference TRBV7-2 and TRBJ2-1 provide the parts outside the CDR3, is GAGVSQSPSNKVTEKGKDVELRCDPISGHTALYWYRQSLGQGLEFLIYFQGNSAPDKSGLPSDRFSAERTGGSVSTLTIQRTQQEDSAVYLCASSFQGAYNEQFFGPGTRLTVL.

The genes are TRBV7-9 and TRBJ1-2; weak D call: TRBD1 (6 bases). CDR1 is SEHNR, CDR2 FQNEAQ, per germline (reference sequence). V lost 2 bases and J lost 4, with 11 bases in between. This CDR3 has 14 residues. The CDR3 DNA is TGTGCCAGCAGCTTATATGCAGGGGCCTATGGCTACACCTTC. Protein sequence: CASSLYAGAYGYTF.

Written as DNA, the CDR3 is TGTGCCAGCAGCCTGCTCCCGGGTAGCGGGGGGGCCTACAATGAGCAGTTCTTC. Translated: CASSLLPGSGGAYNEQFF. V and J are TRBV4-2 and TRBJ2-1; 11 bases fit TRBD2. After removal of 4 bases from V and 2 bases from J, the junction contained 10 bases not matched to a gene. CDR1 is LGHNA, CDR2 YNFKEQ, per germline. CDR3 size: 18 residues.

V gene TRBV6-5 combines with J gene TRBJ2-5; 11 bases agree with TRBD2. CDR1 and CDR2 from the germline V gene are MNHEY and SVGAGI. The length of the CDR3 is 15 residues. The V and J ends lost 6 bases and 3 bases, in that order; junction bases with no gene match: 6. As DNA, the CDR3 is TGTGCCAGCAGGGTCATACTAGCGGGGGAAGAGACCCAGTACTTC. Residues: CASRVILAGEETQYF.